The rows below give T cell receptor beta chains drawn from one sample of a study of human T cells and chemical hapten exposure. Using its own MiXCR run on the RACE reads, TCRdb lists one record per CDR3 protein. Altogether roughly 360,000 distinct CDR3 sequences are present, around 5% being singletons, with the ten largest covering 2% to 2.5%. The sequences come from whole blood, collected in connection with sensitization to the hapten diphenylcyclopropenone (DPC). These receptor sequences come from a woman aged 45-59 years with alopecia areata. Some clones in this sample may be carry-over from other donors' samples. The CDR3 runs from the conserved cysteine through the conserved F or W. The D gene is left open where the match is weak. A row's size may be missing; if present it is once, few, many or a size class.

j_gene	len	abundance	v_gene	d_gene	CDR3aa	CDR3nt
TRBJ2-6	14	many	TRBV20-1	TRBD1	CSAGDRAGANVLTF	TGCAGTGCTGGCGACAGGGCTGGGGCCAACGTCCTGACTTTC
TRBJ2-3	13	many	TRBV27	NA	CASSSNPADTQYF	TGTGCCAGCAGTTCCAACCCCGCAGATACGCAGTATTTT
TRBJ2-1	15	many	TRBV11-2	TRBD2	CASSRSPSGDNEQFF	TGTGCCAGCAGCCGATCCCCTAGCGGCGACAATGAGCAGTTCTTC
TRBJ1-5	15	many	TRBV7-2	TRBD1	CASSGGTGFNQPQHF	TGTGCCAGCAGCGGAGGGACAGGGTTCAATCAGCCCCAGCATTTT
TRBJ1-1	15	many	TRBV6-1	TRBD1	CASSARTGLNTEAFF	TGTGCCAGCAGTGCCCGGACAGGCCTGAACACTGAAGCTTTCTTT
TRBJ2-2	15	many	TRBV27	NA	CATARGGGGTGELFF	TGTGCCACCGCAAGGGGGGGAGGGGGCACCGGGGAGCTGTTTTTT
TRBJ1-1	15	NA	TRBV2	TRBD1	CASGGTATMNTEAFF	TGTGCCAGCGGTGGGACAGCCACCATGAACACTGAAGCTTTCTTT
TRBJ2-5	12	many	TRBV7-2	NA	CASSRISETQYF	TGTGCCAGCAGTCGCATTTCGGAGACCCAGTACTTC
TRBJ2-1	16	many	TRBV28	NA	CASSPGSGNPYNEQFF	TGTGCCAGCAGTCCAGGTTCGGGAAATCCTTACAATGAGCAGTTCTTC
TRBJ2-7	14	NA	TRBV5-1	NA	CASSLVVSTYEQYF	TGCGCCAGCAGCTTGGTAGTGTCGACCTACGAGCAGTACTTC
TRBJ2-7	12	few	TRBV7-2	NA	CASSYGGHEQYF	TGTGCCAGCAGTTACGGAGGCCACGAGCAGTACTTC
TRBJ2-7	12	NA	TRBV11-1	NA	CASTGPGYEQYF	TGTGCTAGCACAGGGCCGGGTTACGAGCAGTACTTC
TRBJ1-5	16	many	TRBV7-2	NA	CASSLESQGWGQPQHF	TGTGCCAGCAGCTTAGAAAGCCAGGGATGGGGTCAGCCCCAGCATTTT
TRBJ1-2	15	NA	TRBV5-6	NA	CASSLVRDVYYGYTF	TGTGCCAGCAGCTTGGTAAGGGACGTTTACTATGGCTACACCTTC
TRBJ1-6	16	many	TRBV9	NA	CASSVGDFRGNSPLHF	TGTGCCAGCAGCGTAGGGGACTTCCGGGGTAATTCACCCCTCCACTTT
TRBJ2-2	17	NA	TRBV6-5	TRBD2	CASAPGLAGGLTGELFF	TGTGCCAGCGCCCCGGGACTAGCGGGGGGGCTTACCGGGGAGCTGTTTTTT
TRBJ2-4	17	many	TRBV18	NA	CASTTYSDRLAKNIQYF	TGTGCCAGCACCACCTATTCCGACAGGCTTGCCAAAAACATTCAGTACTTC
TRBJ2-1	11	few	TRBV20-1	TRBD2	CSAGLENEQFF	TGCAGTGCTGGACTAGAGAATGAGCAGTTCTTC
TRBJ1-1	14	many	TRBV3-1	NA	CASTPFSVNTEAFF	TGTGCCAGCACCCCGTTCTCGGTGAACACTGAAGCTTTCTTT
TRBJ2-1	16	NA	TRBV5-1	TRBD1	CASSPTPGQGFDEQFF	TGCGCCAGCAGCCCAACGCCGGGACAGGGGTTTGATGAGCAGTTCTTC
TRBJ2-1	11	many	TRBV3-1	NA	CASSRAIEQFF	TGTGCCAGCAGCCGGGCAATAGAGCAGTTCTTC
TRBJ2-3	15	NA	TRBV4-2	NA	CASSQDGTGRDTQYF	TGTGCCAGCAGCCAAGATGGGACGGGTCGGGATACGCAGTATTTT
TRBJ1-2	15	few	TRBV30	TRBD1	CAWSVPGRGHGGYTF	TGTGCCTGGAGTGTACCTGGCAGGGGGCACGGTGGCTACACCTTC
TRBJ1-4	14	many	TRBV7-6	NA	CASRPDRRHEKLFF	TGTGCCAGCAGACCCGACAGGAGACATGAAAAACTGTTTTTT